The 4 T cell receptor beta chains reported below all come from one sample, sequenced in a study of T-cell reconstitution after alpha-beta-depleted transplantation in children. Unique molecular identifiers were built into the TCRbeta library. TCRdb re-analysed the PCR reads in MiXCR, keeping a single row per CDR3 protein. Of more than 500,000 distinct CDR3 sequences in the sample, approximately 10% were seen once. This specimen consisted of PBMCs, mostly from graft donor cells, obtained 180 days after TCRalphabeta/CD19-depleted stem cell transplant. The receptors were gathered from a female patient aged 2-9 years who had a stem cell transplant for aplastic anemia, so the T cells may come from the graft donor.

This clonotype was observed many times. The gene calls are TRBV5-1 and TRBJ2-1; TRBD2 matches 12 bases. This CDR3 is 19 amino acids long. The V segment lost 2 bases and the J segment 0 bases; nucleotides outside the gene matches: 9. Germline V gene data show CDR1 as SGHRS and CDR2 as YFSETQ. This CDR3 is CASSLVGLAGLSSYNEQFF. Here the CDR3 DNA reads TGCGCCAGCAGCTTAGTTGGACTAGCGGGGCTAAGCTCCTACAATGAGCAGTTCTTC.

This clonotype was counted between two and nine times. The V gene is TRBV15, the J gene TRBJ1-5, with D tentatively TRBD1 (6 bases). The length of the CDR3 is 16 residues. CDR1 LNHNV and CDR2 YYDKDF come from the germline V gene (reference sequence). Trimming pared 6 bases from V and 2 bases from J, leaving 17 bases between. The chain's CDR3 is CATRQGPARGNQPQHF. CDR3 nucleotides: TGTGCCACCAGACAGGGTCCTGCTAGAGGCAATCAGCCCCAGCATTTT.

This clonotype has more than one count but fewer than ten. The chain uses TRBV5-1 and TRBJ2-1, with 9 bases that match TRBD2. J lost 3 bases, V lost 4 bases, and 11 bases had no gene match. The CDR3 has 17 amino acids. CDR1 is SGHRS and CDR2 is YFSETQ in the germline V gene. The CDR3 spells CASSRANLAGVYNEQFF. CDR3 DNA: TGCGCCAGCAGCCGAGCGAACTTAGCGGGAGTCTACAATGAGCAGTTCTTC.

There are many counts of this clonotype. This chain links TRBV15 with TRBJ2-7; 14 bases line up with TRBD2. After removal of 2 bases from V and 4 bases from J, the junction contained 4 bases not matched to a gene. Germline CDR1 and CDR2: LNHNV and YYDKDF (reference sequence). The CDR3 extends over 16 amino acids. The DNA of the CDR3 is TGTGCCACCAGCAGACAGACTAGCGGGAGGGCGTACGAGCAGTACGTC. The encoded protein is CATSRQTSGRAYEQYV.